One T cell receptor (beta chain) is described in this entry. This sample stems from a study of T cell repertoires in ileal Crohn's disease. Study summary: Patients had a median roughly 8-year disease duration, and about 36% were active smokers.

Clones were read by immunoSEQ multiplex PCR, and TCRdb kept only the in-frame ones, dropping some. The data hold some 15,000 clones, with 50% to 75% observed a single time. Germline V lookup: CDR1 KGHSH, CDR2 LQKENI. This CDR3 is 13 amino acids long. V shed 2 bases and J 3 bases; nucleotides not matched to a gene: 0. Eligibility required adulthood, ileal or ileocolonic Crohn's disease and indicated ileocolonic resection. The origin of this receptor is an adult with Crohn's disease. Sequenced sample: ileal tissue. The V call is TRBV18, the J call TRBJ2-7; TRBD2 agrees at 8 bases. CDR3 in amino acids: CASSPGTSYEQYF. DNA for the CDR3: TGTGCCAGCTCACCAGGGACTAGCTACGAGCAGTACTTC.